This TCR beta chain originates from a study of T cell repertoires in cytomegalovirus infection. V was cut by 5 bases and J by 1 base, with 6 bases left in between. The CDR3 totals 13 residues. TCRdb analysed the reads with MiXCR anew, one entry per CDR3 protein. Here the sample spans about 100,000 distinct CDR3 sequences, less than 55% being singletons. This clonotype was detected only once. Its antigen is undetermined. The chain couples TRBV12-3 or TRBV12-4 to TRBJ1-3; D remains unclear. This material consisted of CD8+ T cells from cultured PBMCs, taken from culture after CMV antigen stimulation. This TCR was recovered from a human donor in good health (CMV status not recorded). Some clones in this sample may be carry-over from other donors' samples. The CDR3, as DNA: TGTGCCAGCAGTGCGGGTTCTGGAAACACCATATATTTT. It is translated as CASSAGSGNTIYF.